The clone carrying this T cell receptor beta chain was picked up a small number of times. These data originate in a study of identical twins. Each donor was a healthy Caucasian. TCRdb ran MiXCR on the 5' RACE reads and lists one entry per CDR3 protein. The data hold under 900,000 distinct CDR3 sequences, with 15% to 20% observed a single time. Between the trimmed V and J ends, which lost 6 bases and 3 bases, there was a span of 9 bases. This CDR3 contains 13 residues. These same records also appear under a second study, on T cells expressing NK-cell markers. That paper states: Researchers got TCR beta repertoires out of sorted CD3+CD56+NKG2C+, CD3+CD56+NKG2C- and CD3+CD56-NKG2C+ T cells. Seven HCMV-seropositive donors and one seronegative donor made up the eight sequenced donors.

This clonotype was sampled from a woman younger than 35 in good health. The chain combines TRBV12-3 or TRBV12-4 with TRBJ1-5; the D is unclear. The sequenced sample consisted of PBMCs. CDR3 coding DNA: TGTGCCAGCAGCCTCAACCTCAATCAGCCCCAGCATTTT. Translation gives CASSLNLNQPQHF.